The next 32 T cell receptor beta chains were all read from a single sample in a study of T cells in Graves' hyperthyroidism and ophthalmopathy. Using RNA transcripts as the source, TCR beta CDR3 regions were amplified. The HTBI primer set served for first-round RT-PCR of the TCR CDR3. In TCRdb, the multiplex PCR reads were re-called with MiXCR into one record per CDR3 protein. The sample includes roughly 61,000 distinct CDR3 sequences, under 70% seen only once; the top ten take 2.5% to 3.5%. The sequenced material came from blood. These receptors all stem from a woman aged 55-70 years with Graves' ophthalmopathy.

This clonotype was counted ten times or more. The V call is TRBV7-3, the J call TRBJ2-3; weak D call: TRBD1 (6 bases). The germline V gene has CDR1 SGHTA and CDR2 FQGTGA. With 2 bases removed from V and 6 bases from J, the gap between germline ends came to 12 bases. The CDR3 covers 14 residues. CDR3 sequence reads: CASSLRQGTDTQYF. CDR3 DNA sequence: TGTGCCAGCAGCTTACGCCAGGGGACCGATACGCAGTATTTT.

At least ten counts were recorded for this clonotype. This chain uses TRBV28 with TRBJ2-1; 9 bases match TRBD1. The CDR3 length is 15 residues. Germline values: CDR1 MDHEN, CDR2 SYDVKM. Trimming at V came to 6 bases and at J to 3 bases, leaving 6 bases not matched to a gene. CDR3 in amino acids: CASSNPGQGYNEQFF. The CDR3 DNA is TGTGCCAGCAGCAATCCGGGACAGGGCTACAATGAGCAGTTCTTC.

The chain employs TRBV29-1 and TRBJ2-7; either TRBD1 or TRBD2 may fit D (6 bases each). The CDR3 length is 13 residues. V was cut by 5 bases and J by 2 bases, with 13 bases left in between. Per germline, CDR1 SQVTM and CDR2 ANQGSEA. The CDR3 DNA reads TGCAGCGTTAGGGTAGGGGGGACCTACGAGCAGTACTTC. This sequence encodes CSVRVGGTYEQYF.

This chain links TRBV10-3 with TRBJ1-5; TRBD1 matches 9 bases. Trimming removed 4 bases from V and 4 bases from J; junction bases left unmatched: 8. Germline CDR1 is ENHRY and CDR2 is SYGVKD. The CDR3 length is 16 residues. The CDR3 region is CAISVLRDRENQPQHF. CDR3 nucleotides: TGTGCCATCAGTGTACTCCGGGACAGGGAGAATCAGCCCCAGCATTTT.

The genes are TRBV19 and TRBJ2-2; 7 positions match TRBD1. CDR3 length: 18 amino acids. Germline CDR1 LNHDA, CDR2 SQIVND (reference sequence). Trimming removed 8 bases from V and 5 bases from J; junction bases left unmatched: 20. CDR3 protein: CASQETHRGRGGTGELFF. The CDR3 region has the DNA TGTGCCAGTCAGGAAACGCACAGGGGACGGGGCGGGACCGGGGAGCTGTTTTTT.

This clonotype appeared many times. The chain is built from TRBV6-1 and TRBJ1-5, with D uncertain. CDR3 length: 15 residues. CDR1 MNHNS and CDR2 SASEGT come from the germline V gene. V was trimmed by 2 bases and J by 2 bases, leaving 10 bases between them. The CDR3 nucleotides read TGTGCCAGCAGTGAAAGGGCCAGTCGCAATCAGCCCCAGCATTTT. This sequence encodes CASSERASRNQPQHF.

The chain is built from TRBV12-3 or TRBV12-4 and TRBJ1-5; 10 bases match TRBD1. With V trimmed by 6 bases and J by 2 bases, 4 bases remained unmatched. The CDR3 is made up of 15 amino acids. CDR3 sequence: CASRTGTGGNQPQHF. In DNA, the CDR3 is TGTGCCAGCAGAACCGGGACAGGGGGCAATCAGCCCCAGCATTTT.

At least ten counts were recorded for this clonotype. The chain joins TRBV20-1 to TRBJ2-5; D is unresolved. V lost 3 bases and J 5 bases, leaving 10 bases between the germline ends. Germline values: CDR1 DFQATT, CDR2 SNEGSKA (reference sequence). The CDR3 loop spans 12 amino acids. The CDR3 nucleotides are TGCAGTGCTAGGGTCCTGGGGGAGACCCAGTACTTC. Amino acid sequence: CSARVLGETQYF.

Remarks on this clonotype: The junction departs from germline at one end; a sequencing error may be responsible. This chain connects TRBV7-9 to TRBJ2-2, with D perhaps given as TRBD1 or TRBD2 (5 bases each). Germline V gives CDR1 SEHNR, CDR2 FQNEAQ (reference sequence). The CDR3 length is 18 residues. The CDR3 protein is CVSIPVRAGTQNTGELIF. The CDR3 DNA sequence: TGTGTCAGCATCCCCGTTAGGGCTGGGACCCAAAACACCGGGGAGCTGATTTTT.

This clonotype has ten or more counts. This is likely a read error, given that the CDR3 carries no conserved phenylalanine or tryptophan at its end. The limits of the CDR3 on the DNA are not certain, so only TCRdb's listed CDR3 is given. The chain employs TRBV12-3 or TRBV12-4 and TRBJ1-3. The length of the CDR3 is 8 amino acids, counting both ends. CDR3 in amino acids: CASSTALT.

The chain couples TRBV4-1 to TRBJ2-3, with D possibly being TRBD1 (6 bases). Germline lookup yields CDR1 MGHRA and CDR2 YSYEKL. Trimming took 0 bases from V and 11 from J, leaving 18 bases between them. CDR3 length: 15 amino acids. In DNA form, the CDR3 reads TGCGCCAGCAGCCAAGATCGGCAGGGGCACAATGAGCAGTATTTT. Translated: CASSQDRQGHNEQYF.

This clonotype showed up just once. This chain uses TRBV2 with TRBJ2-5, with TRBD1 identical over 8 bases. Losses at the gene ends were 3 bases for V and 4 bases for J; bases not matched to a gene: 4. Germline assignment: CDR1 SNHLY and CDR2 FYNNEI. CDR3 length: 14 residues. CDR3 DNA sequence: TGTGCCAGCAGTGATCCACAGGGGGGAGAGACCCAGTACTTC. Encoded protein: CASSDPQGGETQYF.

This clonotype was recorded many times. V gene TRBV3-1 combines with J gene TRBJ2-1; D is unclear. This CDR3 comprises 13 residues. With 1 base removed from V and 4 bases from J, the gap between germline ends came to 5 bases. The germline CDR1 and CDR2 sequences are LGHDT and YNNKEL (reference sequence). This CDR3 is CASSQGLYNEQFF. The CDR3 DNA is TGTGCCAGCAGCCAAGGACTGTACAATGAGCAGTTCTTC.

As for this clonotype: One end of the junction fails to match germline, which may point to a read error. This rearrangement joins TRBV4-1 to TRBJ1-1; 7 positions match TRBD1. CDR3 length: 14 residues. Germline CDR1 MGHRA, CDR2 YSYEKL. The CDR3 loop is CASGRDRANTEAFF. In DNA form, the CDR3 reads TGTGCCAGCGGCCGCGACAGGGCTAACACTGAGGCTTTCTTT.

In its sample, this clonotype was seen many times. The chain is built from TRBV20-1 and TRBJ2-1; 8 bases fit TRBD1. Germline CDR1 is DFQATT and CDR2 is SNEGSKA (reference sequence). The CDR3 totals 14 residues. V lost 3 bases, J lost 10 bases, and 11 bases stayed unmatched. CDR3 sequence reads: CSASAGRGLREQFF. CDR3 nucleotides: TGCAGTGCTAGCGCCGGCAGGGGGCTGCGGGAGCAGTTCTTC.

The chain carries TRBV12-3 or TRBV12-4 and TRBJ2-6; the D gene is possibly TRBD1 (6 bases). Trimming left V 5 bases short and J 3 bases short, with 17 bases between. This CDR3 is built from 17 residues. CDR3 residues: CASSTALTGSGANVLTF. The DNA for the CDR3 is TGTGCCAGCAGTACCGCCTTAACAGGGAGTGGGGCCAACGTCCTGACTTTC.

Only one count was recorded for this clonotype. The chain carries TRBV2 and TRBJ1-6, with D unclear. CDR3 length equals 13 residues. With 7 bases removed from V and 9 bases from J, the gap between germline ends came to 13 bases. The V gene's germline CDR1 is SNHLY and CDR2 FYNNEI. CDR3 sequence reads: CASMTGEGSPLHF. CDR3 DNA sequence: TGTGCCAGCATGACGGGTGAAGGTTCACCCCTCCACTTT.

The V call is TRBV20-1, the J call TRBJ2-3; 7 bases agree with TRBD2. V dropped 4 bases and J dropped 0; count of bases not matched to a gene: 1. Germline CDR1 reads DFQATT; CDR2 reads SNEGSKA (reference sequence). CDR3 size: 13 residues. The CDR3 here is CSATSGSTDTQYF. CDR3 in DNA: TGCAGTGCTACTAGCGGAAGCACAGATACGCAGTATTTT.

V and J are TRBV7-9 and TRBJ2-7; TRBD1 matches at 7 bases. Germline assignment: CDR1 SEHNR and CDR2 FQNEAQ (reference sequence). After removal of 5 bases from V and 0 bases from J, the junction contained 7 bases not matched to a gene. The CDR3 contains 15 residues. CDR3 amino acids: CASSPQTGFSYEQYF. The DNA of the CDR3 is TGTGCCAGCAGCCCGCAGACAGGGTTCTCCTACGAGCAGTACTTC.

Details on this clonotype: At one of its ends the junction is not consistent with the germline gene, which may arise from a read error. The chain carries TRBV4-2 and TRBJ1-4; no firm D call. Per germline, CDR1 LGHNA and CDR2 YNFKEQ. This CDR3 has 14 residues. CDR3 sequence: CTSSQAGPDEKLFF. The CDR3 nucleotides are TGTACCAGCAGCCAAGCCGGGCCGGATGAAAAACTGTTCTTT.

The rearrangement joins TRBV20-1 to TRBJ2-7; D gene uncertain. The CDR3 is 12 amino acids. Germline V gives CDR1 DFQATT, CDR2 SNEGSKA (reference sequence). The CDR3 sequence: CSASGIHYEQYF. The DNA of the CDR3 is TGCAGCGCTTCGGGCATCCACTACGAGCAGTACTTC.

This clonotype occurred a few times. J is TRBJ2-7 and V is TRBV7-2; a possible D gene is TRBD2 (6 bases). Germline CDR1 reads SGHTA; CDR2 reads FQGNSA. The CDR3 is 15 residues long. V lost 5 bases, J lost 2 bases, and 16 bases lay in between. In DNA, the CDR3 is TGTGCCAGCAGCCCACGGCCGGGGGATACCTACGAGCAGTACGTC. Its protein product is CASSPRPGDTYEQYV.

This clonotype was recorded at least ten times. This chain links TRBV9 with TRBJ2-2; D is unclear. The CDR3 is 13 residues long. Between the trimmed V and J ends, which lost 2 bases and 7 bases, there was a span of 9 bases. Germline values: CDR1 SGDLS, CDR2 YYNGEE. This chain's CDR3 is CASSVRVSGELFF. The CDR3, as DNA: TGTGCCAGCAGCGTTCGGGTCAGCGGGGAGCTGTTTTTT.

The table lists this clonotype with many counts. The V gene is TRBV2, the J gene TRBJ2-7, with D perhaps TRBD1 or TRBD2 (5 bases each). The V and J ends lost 6 bases and 0 bases respectively, with 15 bases between them. The germline CDR1 and CDR2 sequences are SNHLY and FYNNEI. This CDR3 is built from 15 residues. The chain's CDR3 is CASRDVDGTSYEQYF. The CDR3 nucleotides are TGTGCCAGCAGAGACGTAGACGGGACCTCCTACGAGCAGTACTTC.

The CDR3 sequence: CSRTGGGTDTQYF. The DNA of the CDR3 is TGCAGTCGGACAGGGGGCGGCACAGATACGCAGTATTTT. The V call is TRBV20-1, the J call TRBJ2-3; 11 bases agree with TRBD1. Germline-derived CDR1 and CDR2 are DFQATT and SNEGSKA (reference sequence). This CDR3 region has 13 residues. V lost 8 bases to trimming and J lost 1 base; unmatched junction nucleotides: 2.

Details on this clonotype: A read error may produce the germline difference seen at one junction end. The chain couples TRBV19 to TRBJ1-1; maybe TRBD1 (5 bases). Germline V CDR1 and CDR2: LNHDA, SQIVND (reference sequence). CDR3 length equals 15 residues. The chain's CDR3 is CASSAFSGGDTEALF. CDR3 nucleotides: TGTGCCAGTAGTGCGTTTAGCGGGGGAGACACTGAAGCTCTCTTT.

The CDR3: CASSGRTSGLLNEQFF. In nucleotides, the CDR3 is TGTGCCAGCAGCGGTCGGACTAGCGGGCTCCTCAATGAGCAGTTCTTC. This chain connects TRBV12-3 or TRBV12-4 to TRBJ2-1, with 11 bases aligning to TRBD2. The CDR3 totals 16 residues. The V segment lost 6 bases and the J segment 6 bases; nucleotides outside the gene matches: 10.

At least ten counts were recorded for this clonotype. The chain is built from TRBV20-1 and TRBJ2-1; D assignment may be TRBD1 or TRBD2 (5 bases each). The V end lost 1 base, the J end lost 1 base, and 14 bases lay between the germline ends. This CDR3 has 16 amino acids. The germline CDR1 and CDR2 sequences are DFQATT and SNEGSKA (reference sequence). CDR3 region: CSARGGTLRSYNEQFF. The DNA for the CDR3 is TGCAGTGCTAGAGGTGGGACCCTAAGGTCCTACAATGAGCAGTTCTTC.

J is TRBJ2-7 and V is TRBV9; D is unresolved. CDR1 is SGDLS, CDR2 YYNGEE, per germline. The CDR3 loop spans 13 amino acids. V gave up 0 bases and J gave up 2 bases, with 6 bases separating them. CDR3 amino acids: CASSVGRAYEQYF. The CDR3 DNA reads as TGTGCCAGCAGCGTAGGTAGGGCCTACGAGCAGTACTTC. The full variable domain, in which reference TRBV9 and TRBJ2-7 provide the parts outside the CDR3, is DSGVTQTPKHLITATGQRVTLRCSPRSGDLSVYWYQQSLDQGLQFLIQYYNGEERAKGNILERFSAQQFPDLHSELNLSSLELGDSALYFCASSVGRAYEQYFGPGTRLTVT.

This clonotype has at least ten counts. V and J are TRBV2 and TRBJ2-5; 7 nucleotides agree with TRBD1. This CDR3 contains 14 residues. The junction had 7 bases not matched to a gene; V was cut back by 6 bases and J by 3 bases. Germline CDR1 and CDR2: SNHLY and FYNNEI. Written as DNA, the CDR3 is TGTGCCAGCAGAGAGAGGACAGGAGAAGAGACCCAGTACTTC. Protein: CASRERTGEETQYF.

This clonotype was recorded many times. This chain joins TRBV4-3 and TRBJ1-2; possible D gene TRBD1, 5 bases. Looked up from germline, CDR1 is LGHNA and CDR2 is YSLEER. V was cut by 0 bases and J by 12 bases, with 14 bases left in between. The CDR3 totals 13 residues. The chain's CDR3 is CASSQDEAQAHTF. In nucleotides, the CDR3 is TGCGCCAGCAGCCAAGATGAGGCACAGGCCCACACCTTC.

V usage is TRBV7-9 and J usage is TRBJ2-1; 9 nucleotides agree with TRBD1. J lost 5 bases, V lost 4 bases, and 6 bases had no gene match. The CDR3 sequence is 15 residues long. The germline CDR1 and CDR2 sequences are SEHNR and FQNEAQ (reference sequence). The CDR3 reads CASSSRTGVDNEQFF. For the CDR3, the DNA is TGTGCCAGCAGCTCCAGGACAGGGGTCGACAATGAGCAGTTCTTC.